This T cell receptor (beta chain) comes out of a study of cytomegalovirus exposure and HLA in healthy donors. Whole-study context: From 190 million or so T cells, an earlier analysis saw 117 million unique TCR beta sequences. Unique TCRs from HLA-typed donors, roughly 87 million of them, were held in an early data release.

Study conclusions and caveats: Several of the most significant clusters appeared, in a later analysis, to be linked to common viral pathogens. Information on immune exposure was restricted to one variable (CMV serostatus).

J lost 6 bases, V lost 7 bases, and 7 bases had no gene match. Germline assignment: CDR1 MDHEN and CDR2 SYDVKM. The CDR3 is 14 residues long. Points on this clone: Antigen unknown.

Amplification used 60 Vbeta primers and 13 Jbeta primers. Produced via immunoSEQ multiplex PCR; TCRdb's table is partial and in-frame only. The sample lists 150,000 to 200,000 clones, 75% to 80% occurring once. This TCR derives from a woman in her 30s in good health and CMV-seropositive. The sample was PBMCs. This chain links TRBV28 with TRBJ2-1; 9 bases fit TRBD2. CDR3: CASILAGPLNEQFF. The CDR3 coding sequence is TGTGCCAGCATACTAGCGGGTCCCCTCAATGAGCAGTTCTTC.